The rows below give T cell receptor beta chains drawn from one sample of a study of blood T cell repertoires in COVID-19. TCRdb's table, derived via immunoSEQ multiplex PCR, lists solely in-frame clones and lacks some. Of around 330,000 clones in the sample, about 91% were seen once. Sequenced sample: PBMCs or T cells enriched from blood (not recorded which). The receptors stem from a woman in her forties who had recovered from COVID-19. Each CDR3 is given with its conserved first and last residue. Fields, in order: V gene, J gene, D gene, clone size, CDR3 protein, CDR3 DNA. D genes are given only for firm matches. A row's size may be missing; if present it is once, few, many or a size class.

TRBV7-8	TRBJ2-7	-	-	CASSLSREKEQYF	TGTGCCAGCAGCTTATCTCGGGAAAAAGAGCAGTACTTC
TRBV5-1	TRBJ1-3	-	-	CASSPNLSGNTIYF	TGCGCCAGCAGCCCGAACTTATCCGGAAACACCATATATTTT
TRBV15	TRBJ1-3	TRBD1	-	CATSRGGTGWPGSGNTIYF	TGTGCCACCAGCAGAGGGGGGACAGGGTGGCCCGGCTCTGGAAACACCATATATTTT
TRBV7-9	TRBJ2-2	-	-	CASSERGNTGELFF	TGTGCCAGTTCGGAAAGGGGGAACACCGGGGAGCTGTTTTTT
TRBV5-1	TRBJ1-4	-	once	CASSWGDSNEKLFF	TGCGCCAGCAGCTGGGGGGATAGTAATGAAAAACTGTTTTTT
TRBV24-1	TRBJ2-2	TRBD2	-	CATSTWTSGNTGELFF	TGTGCCACCAGCACGTGGACTAGCGGTAACACCGGGGAGCTGTTTTTT
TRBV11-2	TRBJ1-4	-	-	CASSLDLTGKLFF	TGTGCCAGCAGCTTAGATCTCACGGGAAAACTGTTTTTT
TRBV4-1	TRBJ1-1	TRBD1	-	CASSHSESRGHRTEAFF	TGCGCCAGCAGCCATTCTGAAAGTAGGGGGCATCGCACTGAAGCTTTCTTT
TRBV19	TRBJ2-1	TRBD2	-	CASSILAGNEQFF	TGTGCCAGTAGTATACTAGCGGGCAATGAGCAGTTCTTC
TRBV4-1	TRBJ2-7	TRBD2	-	CASSQETGGPVLDEQYF	TGCGCCAGCAGCCAAGAAACGGGGGGGCCCGTGCTAGACGAGCAGTACTTC
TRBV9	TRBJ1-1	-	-	CASSVGQGTEAFF	TGTGCCAGCAGCGTAGGGCAGGGCACTGAAGCTTTCTTT
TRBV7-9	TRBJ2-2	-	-	CASSSYLRENTGELFF	TGTGCCAGCAGCTCGTACCTCCGGGAGAACACCGGGGAGCTGTTTTTT
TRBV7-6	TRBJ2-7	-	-	CASTTLGSPPYEQYF	TGTGCCAGCACAACCCTCGGGAGTCCCCCCTACGAGCAGTACTTC
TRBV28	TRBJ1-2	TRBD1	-	CASNNVKGAYGYTF	TGTGCCAGCAACAACGTCAAGGGGGCGTACGGCTACACCTTC
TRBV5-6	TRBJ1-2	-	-	CASSYRENYGYTF	TGTGCCAGCAGCTACAGGGAGAACTATGGCTACACCTTC
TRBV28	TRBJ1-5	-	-	CASSFAGINQPQHF	TGTGCCAGCAGTTTTGCCGGGATCAATCAGCCCCAGCATTTT
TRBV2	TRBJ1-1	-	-	CASSGGPLGTEAFF	TGTGCCAGCAGTGGAGGGCCGTTGGGCACTGAAGCTTTCTTT
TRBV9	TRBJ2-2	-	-	CASSVAGTGNSRGELFF	TGTGCCAGCAGCGTAGCTGGAACAGGGAATTCGAGAGGGGAGCTGTTTTTT
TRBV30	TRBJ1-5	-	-	CAYRGQSNQPQHF	TGTGCCTACCGAGGCCAGAGCAATCAGCCCCAGCATTTT
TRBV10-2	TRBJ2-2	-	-	CASSRGNTGELFF	TGCGCCAGCAGCAGGGGCAACACCGGGGAGCTGTTTTTT
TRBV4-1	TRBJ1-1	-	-	CASSQDPFSQNTEAFF	TGCGCCAGCAGCCAAGATCCTTTCAGTCAGAACACTGAAGCTTTCTTT
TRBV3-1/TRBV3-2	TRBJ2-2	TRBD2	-	CASSGSTSGRIGELFF	TGTGCCAGCAGTGGTAGTACTAGCGGGAGAATCGGGGAGCTGTTTTTT
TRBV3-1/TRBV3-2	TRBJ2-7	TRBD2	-	CASSQDRTSGRRQYF	TGTGCCAGCAGCCAAGATCGAACTAGCGGACGTCGGCAGTACTTC
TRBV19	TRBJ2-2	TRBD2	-	CASSIGRAGGNTGELFF	TGTGCCAGTAGTATAGGAAGGGCGGGAGGCAACACCGGGGAGCTGTTTTTT
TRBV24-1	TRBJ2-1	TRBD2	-	CATSISGRGSNEQFF	TGTGCCACCAGCATTAGCGGGAGAGGCAGCAATGAGCAGTTCTTC
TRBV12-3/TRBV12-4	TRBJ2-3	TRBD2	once	CASRGLAQDTQYF	TGTGCCAGCAGAGGACTAGCGCAAGATACGCAGTATTTT
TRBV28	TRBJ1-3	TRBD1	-	CASRQTGNGNTIYF	TGTGCCAGCAGACAGACAGGGAACGGAAACACCATATATTTT
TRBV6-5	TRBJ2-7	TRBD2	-	CATRRSGRRPYEQYF	TGTGCCACCCGACGGAGCGGGAGGAGACCCTACGAGCAGTACTTC
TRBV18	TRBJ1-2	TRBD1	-	CASSPDRVYGYTF	TGTGCCAGCTCACCGGACAGGGTCTATGGCTACACCTTC
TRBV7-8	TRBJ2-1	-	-	CASSSYRVSSYNEQFF	TGTGCCAGCAGCTCATACAGGGTCAGCTCCTACAATGAGCAGTTCTTC
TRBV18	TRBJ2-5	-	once	CASSPAKTQYF	TGTGCCAGCTCACCAGCGAAGACCCAGTACTTC
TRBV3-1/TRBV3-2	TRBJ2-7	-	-	CASSPLAGNNEQYF	TGTGCCAGCAGCCCACTAGCTGGAAACAACGAGCAGTACTTC
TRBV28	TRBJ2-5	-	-	CASSLLRGLQETQYF	TGTGCCAGCAGTTTATTAAGGGGCCTCCAAGAGACCCAGTACTTC
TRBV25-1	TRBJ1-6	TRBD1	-	CASRDRITGENSPLHF	TGTGCCAGCAGAGACCGCATAACAGGGGAAAATTCACCCCTCCACTTT
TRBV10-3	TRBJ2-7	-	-	CAISESAGSYEQYF	TGTGCCATCAGTGAGTCGGCCGGGAGCTACGAGCAGTACTTC
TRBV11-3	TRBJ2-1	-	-	CASSTGYNEQFF	TGTGCCAGCTCCACAGGGTACAATGAGCAGTTCTTC
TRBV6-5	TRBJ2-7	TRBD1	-	CASRQTGSNLYEQYF	TGTGCCAGCAGACAGACAGGGTCCAACCTCTACGAGCAGTACTTC
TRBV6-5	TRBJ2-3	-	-	CASTKGGATDTQYF	TGTGCCAGCACGAAAGGGGGGGCCACAGATACGCAGTATTTT
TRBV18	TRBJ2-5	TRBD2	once	CASSPPASGGKQETQYF	TGTGCCAGCTCACCACCCGCTAGCGGGGGAAAACAAGAGACCCAGTACTTC
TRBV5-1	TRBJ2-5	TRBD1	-	CASSPRQGILQVQTQYF	TGCGCCAGCAGCCCGAGACAGGGGATCCTCCAAGTTCAGACCCAGTACTTC